One sample yielded the 29 T cell receptor beta chains listed below, sequenced in a study of T cell clones after liver transplantation. The method was immunoSEQ multiplex PCR; TCRdb's version includes in-frame clones alone and lacks a portion of them. The sample lists roughly 100,000 clones; about 80% were seen once. This material consisted of CD4+ T cells from blood, taken approximately 50 months after liver transplant. Every receptor here comes from a human patient who received a liver transplant. Among the T cells, some may be from the graft donor.

The chain recombines TRBV6-1 with TRBJ1-2; no clear D gene. The V gene lost 0 bases and the J gene lost 2 bases, with 10 bases spanning the gap. The CDR3 spans 15 residues. In germline, CDR1 is MNHNS, CDR2 SASEGT. The CDR3 protein is CASSEAGQPNYGYTF. The DNA for the CDR3 is TGTGCCAGCAGTGAAGCGGGCCAGCCAAACTATGGCTACACCTTC.

The J gene is TRBJ2-2, the V gene TRBV16; D is unclear. Trimming left V 4 bases short and J 2 bases short, with 2 bases between. Germline V gene sequence: CDR1 KGHSY, CDR2 FQNENV. CDR3 length: 12 residues. The CDR3 DNA is TGTGCCAGCAGCCGAAACACCGGGGAGCTGTTTTTT. Translation: CASSRNTGELFF. Using reference TRBV16 and TRBJ2-2 for the parts outside the CDR3, the full variable domain is GEEVAQTPKHLVRGEGQKAKLYCAPIKGHSYVFWYQQVLKNEFKFLISFQNENVFDETGMPKERFSAKCLPNSPCSLEIQATKLEDSAVYFCASSRNTGELFFGEGSRLTVL.

This rearrangement joins TRBV5-1 to TRBJ1-4, with D possibly TRBD1 on 5 matching bases. The germline gives CDR1 SGHRS, CDR2 YFSETQ. This CDR3 is built from 14 residues. V was cut by 0 bases and J by 7 bases, with 10 bases left in between. CDR3 bases: TGCGCCAGCAGCTTGGACAGCGGGGCTGAAAAACTGTTTTTT. It encodes CASSLDSGAEKLFF.

The chain uses TRBV27 and TRBJ2-1; possibly TRBD1 for D (5 bases). CDR3 size: 14 residues. Germline assignment: CDR1 MNHEY and CDR2 SMNVEV (reference sequence). V was pared by 1 base and J by 5 bases, with 9 bases between. CDR3 in amino acids: CASSLFQGNNEQFF. The CDR3 DNA follows: TGTGCCAGCAGTTTATTCCAGGGAAACAATGAGCAGTTCTTC.

This clone was found a few times. The chain uses TRBV19 and TRBJ2-7; the D gene is possibly TRBD1 (5 bases). This CDR3 is built from 15 residues. CDR1 and CDR2 from the germline V gene are LNHDA and SQIVND (reference sequence). V was shortened by 3 bases and J by 0 bases, with 12 bases between the two germline ends. The CDR3 nucleotides are TGTGCCAGTAGTATGCCTCAGACAGCCTCCTACGAGCAGTACTTC. It codes for CASSMPQTASYEQYF.

V and J are TRBV18 and TRBJ2-7; 12 bases fit TRBD1. V was clipped by 2 bases and J by 7 bases; unmatched bases: 6. CDR3 length: 15 amino acids. Germline CDR1 reads KGHSH; CDR2 reads LQKENI. CDR3 in DNA: TGTGCCAGCTCACCAAAGGGACAGGGGGCGGGGGAGCAGTACTTC. It encodes CASSPKGQGAGEQYF.

The chain links TRBV6-5 to TRBJ2-7; perhaps TRBD1 as D (6 bases). Deletions cut 2 bases from V and 6 bases from J, with 11 bases between. Germline V gene data show CDR1 as MNHEY and CDR2 as SVGAGI. The CDR3 is 13 amino acids. This CDR3 is CASSYTGTSEQYF. DNA of the CDR3: TGTGCCAGCAGTTACACCGGGACATCCGAGCAGTACTTC.

The chain joins TRBV28 to TRBJ2-2; the match to TRBD1 covers 7 bases. This CDR3 is built from 16 residues. The germline CDR1 and CDR2 sequences are MDHEN and SYDVKM. The trim removed 2 bases at V and 4 bases at J, leaving 7 bases unmatched. CDR3 in DNA: TGTGCCAGCAGTTTAATAAGGGGGCGACGCACCGGGGAGCTGTTTTTT. Its protein is CASSLIRGRRTGELFF.

V usage is TRBV5-1 and J usage is TRBJ2-7; TRBD1 matches 8 bases. The V gene end was trimmed by 4 bases and the J gene end by 6 bases; junction bases not matched to a gene: 6. CDR1 and CDR2 from the germline V gene are SGHRS and YFSETQ. The CDR3 is 13 residues long. As DNA, the CDR3 is TGCGCCAGCAGCGGAGGGACAGGCCCCGAGCAGTACTTC. It is translated as CASSGGTGPEQYF.

The chain combines TRBV7-2 with TRBJ2-1, with D perhaps TRBD2 (6 bases). Germline V gene lookup returns CDR1 SGHTA and CDR2 FQGNSA. Between the trimmed V and J ends, which lost 1 base and 4 bases, there was a span of 14 bases. There are 16 residues in the CDR3. CDR3 loop: CASSLVAAGGYNEQFF. CDR3 nucleotide sequence: TGTGCCAGCAGCTTAGTGGCAGCGGGCGGATACAATGAGCAGTTCTTC.

The rearrangement joins TRBV6-1 to TRBJ1-5, with D hard to call. Germline CDR1 is MNHNS and CDR2 is SASEGT. V lost 2 bases to trimming and J lost 5 bases, with 7 bases between them. CDR3 length equals 13 residues. The CDR3 bases are TGTGCCAGCAGTGAAAATACTTATCAGCCCCAGCATTTT. Translation gives CASSENTYQPQHF.

The rearrangement links TRBV19 to TRBJ2-1; D remains unclear. Deletions cut 4 bases from V and 2 bases from J, with 9 bases between. Germline values: CDR1 LNHDA, CDR2 SQIVND (reference sequence). The CDR3 spans 14 residues. The CDR3 region has the DNA TGTGCCAGTAGTACCCTAGGTGCCTACAATGAGCAGTTCTTC. Protein product: CASSTLGAYNEQFF. The full variable domain, in which reference TRBV19 and TRBJ2-1 provide the parts outside the CDR3, is DGGITQSPKYLFRKEGQNVTLSCEQNLNHDAMYWYRQDPGQGLRLIYYSQIVNDFQKGDIAEGYSVSREKKESFPLTVTSAQKNPTAFYLCASSTLGAYNEQFFGPGTRLTVL.

V usage is TRBV23-1 and J usage is TRBJ1-2; 11 bases are a match to TRBD1. TRBV23-1 is filed as an ORF, its function uncertain. V shed 5 bases, J shed 8 bases, and the junction held 7 bases outside the gene matches. The CDR3 is made up of 14 amino acids. This CDR3 reads CASSGTGGMNGYTF. The DNA for the CDR3 is TGCGCCAGCAGTGGGACAGGGGGAATGAACGGCTACACCTTC.

The V call is TRBV27, the J call TRBJ1-1; weak D call: TRBD1 (5 bases). Germline values: CDR1 MNHEY, CDR2 SMNVEV (reference sequence). This CDR3 is 11 amino acids long. V lost 2 bases to trimming and J lost 9 bases, with 7 bases between them. CDR3 nucleotide sequence: TGTGCCAGCAGTTTACAGGGAAAAGCTTTCTTT. This encodes CASSLQGKAFF.

The V call is TRBV5-4, the J call TRBJ1-1, with D uncertain. The length of the CDR3 is 14 residues. In germline, CDR1 is SGHNT, CDR2 YYREEE (reference sequence). V was shortened by 1 base and J by 1 base, with 8 bases between the two germline ends. CDR3 sequence reads: CASSLSIPNTEAFF. DNA of the CDR3: TGTGCCAGCAGCTTGAGTATACCGAACACTGAAGCTTTCTTT.

The J gene is TRBJ2-7, the V gene TRBV27, with 11 bases lining up with TRBD1. CDR1 and CDR2 from the germline V gene are MNHEY and SMNVEV (reference sequence). This CDR3 is built from 15 residues. V lost 0 bases and J lost 3; bases outside the gene matches: 1. The CDR3 region is CASSLSGTGGYEQYF. The CDR3 DNA sequence: TGTGCCAGCAGTTTATCGGGGACAGGGGGCTACGAGCAGTACTTC.

Only one count was recorded for this clone. This chain uses TRBV5-8 with TRBJ1-2, with a possible D match to TRBD1 (5 bases). The CDR3 loop spans 12 amino acids. CDR1 and CDR2 from the germline V gene are SGHTS and YDEGEE. Trimming removed 10 bases from V and 7 bases from J, with 17 bases in between. In DNA, the CDR3 is TGTGCCGGCGGGGCCTCTATCGGTGGCTACACCTTC. Translating gives CAGGASIGGYTF.

The V gene is TRBV10-2, the J gene TRBJ2-2; 15 bases are a match to TRBD2. The CDR3 contains 18 residues. Per the germline V gene, CDR1 is WSHSY and CDR2 is SAAADI. The J segment lost 4 bases and the V segment lost 0 bases, leaving 3 bases of the junction unmatched. This CDR3 is CASSESMGLAGGTGELFF. The CDR3 region has the DNA TGCGCCAGCAGTGAGTCAATGGGACTAGCGGGAGGCACCGGGGAGCTGTTTTTT.

The chain joins TRBV6-6 to TRBJ1-1; 8 bases are shared with TRBD1. CDR1 is MNHNY and CDR2 is SVGAGI in the germline V gene (reference sequence). This CDR3 region has 15 residues. Trimming took 4 bases from V and 1 from J; bases not matched to a gene: 5. CDR3 nucleotides: TGTGCCAGCAGTTTCAACGGACAGGGGAACACTGAAGCTTTCTTT. Translated, it gives CASSFNGQGNTEAFF.

CDR3 nucleotide sequence: TGTGCCAGCAGTCCACTAGGGGAGAGAGGGGCCAACGTCCTGACTTTC. This encodes CASSPLGERGANVLTF. V and J are TRBV27 and TRBJ2-6; D could derive from TRBD1 or TRBD2 (5 bases each). Germline V CDR1 and CDR2: MNHEY, SMNVEV (reference sequence). This CDR3 has 16 residues. V was pared by 5 bases and J by 4 bases, with 15 bases between.

The V gene is TRBV7-7, the J gene TRBJ2-3, with 9 bases that match TRBD1. Trimming removed 5 bases from V and 3 bases from J; junction bases left unmatched: 6. The CDR3 is made up of 15 amino acids. The germline CDR1 and CDR2 sequences are SSHAT and FNYEAQ (reference sequence). CDR3 protein: CASSQMGQGTDTQYF. CDR3 DNA sequence: TGTGCCAGCAGCCAGATGGGACAGGGAACAGATACGCAGTATTTT.

The V and J genes are TRBV19 and TRBJ2-7; 7 bases line up with TRBD1. The germline V gene has CDR1 LNHDA and CDR2 SQIVND (reference sequence). J lost 6 bases, V lost 4 bases, and 6 bases had no gene match. The CDR3 runs to 13 residues. The CDR3: CASSTRQGFEQYF. The CDR3, as DNA: TGTGCCAGTAGTACCAGACAGGGATTCGAGCAGTACTTC.

This clone was counted between two and nine times. The chain is built from TRBV19 and TRBJ1-4; TRBD1 is a possible D gene (6 bases). CDR3 size: 14 residues. Germline V CDR1 and CDR2: LNHDA, SQIVND (reference sequence). V was shortened by 6 bases and J by 0 bases, with 8 bases between the two germline ends. The CDR3 loop is CASRGAATNEKLFF. The CDR3 DNA sequence: TGTGCCAGTAGGGGGGCGGCAACTAATGAAAAACTGTTTTTT.

The chain recombines TRBV15 with TRBJ2-2, with 9 bases lining up with TRBD1. V was clipped by 1 base and J by 0 bases; unmatched bases: 6. The CDR3 spans 18 residues. The germline gives CDR1 LNHNV, CDR2 YYDKDF (reference sequence). The CDR3 DNA sequence: TGTGCCACCAGCAGAGGAACAAGGACAGGGGCGAACACCGGGGAGCTGTTTTTT. This gives the protein CATSRGTRTGANTGELFF.

The rearrangement links TRBV14 to TRBJ2-2; no definite D call. The CDR3 extends over 15 amino acids. Per the germline V gene, CDR1 is SGHDN and CDR2 is FVKESK. V lost 0 bases and J 9 bases, leaving 14 bases between the germline ends. The CDR3 sequence is CASSQDGLPHRELFF. CDR3 nucleotides: TGTGCCAGCAGCCAAGATGGTCTGCCCCACCGGGAGCTGTTTTTT.

V is TRBV30 and J is TRBJ1-3; no clear D gene. Trimming removed 4 bases from V and 3 bases from J, with 10 bases in between. Germline loops: CDR1 GTSNPN, CDR2 SVGIG (reference sequence). The CDR3 sequence is 13 residues long. The CDR3 is CAWTWIGGNTIYF. The DNA of the CDR3 is TGTGCCTGGACTTGGATAGGTGGAAACACCATATATTTT.

The chain employs TRBV19 and TRBJ1-1, with no clear D. The germline V gene encodes CDR1 LNHDA and CDR2 SQIVND (reference sequence). This CDR3 has 14 amino acids. The V end lost 0 bases, the J end lost 2 bases, and 7 bases lay between the germline ends. The CDR3 DNA is TGTGCCAGTAGTATAGACTTTGGTAACACTGAAGCTTTCTTT. This codes for CASSIDFGNTEAFF.

The chain links TRBV19 to TRBJ1-5, with unresolved D. Germline values: CDR1 LNHDA, CDR2 SQIVND (reference sequence). The V end lost 0 bases, the J end lost 9 bases, and 9 bases lay between the germline ends. This CDR3 has 13 residues. In DNA, the CDR3 is TGTGCCAGTAGTATAGATTTCCAAGGGCCCCAGCATTTT. Amino acids: CASSIDFQGPQHF.

This clone was found a few times. The chain couples TRBV7-9 to TRBJ2-7, with 7 bases lining up with TRBD1. V shed 10 bases and J 0 bases; nucleotides not matched to a gene: 9. Germline V gene sequence: CDR1 SEHNR, CDR2 FQNEAQ (reference sequence). This CDR3 comprises 14 residues. CDR3 DNA sequence: TGTGCCACCCAGTCGACAGGGCGCTCCTACGAGCAGTACTTC. Amino acid sequence: CATQSTGRSYEQYF.